The following is a T cell receptor (beta chain) sequence with its context. This entry is derived from a study of blood T cell repertoires in COVID-19. Sequencing was performed with immunoSEQ multiplex PCR; in TCRdb, only in-frame clones are kept and a portion is missing. The sample shows hundreds of thousands of clones, 82% of them seen only once. Material: PBMCs or T cells enriched from blood (not recorded which). The source is a woman aged 60-75 years who had recovered from COVID-19.

The CDR3: CASSSGHGDSPLHF. In DNA form, the CDR3 reads TGTGCCAGCAGCTCGGGACATGGGGATTCACCCCTCCACTTT. The chain couples TRBV7-9 to TRBJ1-6; tentative D call: TRBD1 (6 bases). Between the trimmed V and J ends, which lost 4 bases and 8 bases, there was a span of 12 bases. Germline V gives CDR1 SEHNR, CDR2 FQNEAQ (reference sequence). The CDR3 contains 14 residues.